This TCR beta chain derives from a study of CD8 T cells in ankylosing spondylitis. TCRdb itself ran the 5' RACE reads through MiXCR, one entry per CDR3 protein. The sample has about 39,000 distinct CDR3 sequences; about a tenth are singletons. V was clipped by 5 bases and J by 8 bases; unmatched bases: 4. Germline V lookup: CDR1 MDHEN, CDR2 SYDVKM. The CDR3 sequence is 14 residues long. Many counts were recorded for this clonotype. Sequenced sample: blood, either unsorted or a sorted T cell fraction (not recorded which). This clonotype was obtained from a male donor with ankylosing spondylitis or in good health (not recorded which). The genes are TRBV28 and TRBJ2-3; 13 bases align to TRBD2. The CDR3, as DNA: TGTGCCAGCAGTAGGACTAGCGGGAGAGGTACGCAGTATTTT. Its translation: CASSRTSGRGTQYF.